This T cell receptor (beta chain) was profiled in a study of Ad26.COV2.S vaccination and SARS-CoV-2 variants. On the study more broadly: The donor belonged to the COV1001 Ad26.COV2.S trial arm. The vaccine Ad26.COV2.S was put into the muscle once, or twice with 56 days between.

Study findings and constraints: Reported findings describe substantial breadth in spike-specific CD8+ and CD4+ T cell responses following vaccination.

The treatment here: 15 to 20 received Ad26.COV2.S at low or high dose, single or two shots; roughly 5 received placebo; per-sample allocation not given. At day 63 after the first vaccine or placebo injection, samples were drawn. Expressing Wuhan-strain SARS-CoV-2 spike, an Ad26 vector served as the vaccine. Here immunoSEQ multiplex PCR was the method, and the copy in TCRdb shows in-frame clones only, minus some. The sample yields roughly 300,000 clones, about 85% seen once. Of note for this clone: What it recognizes is unknown.

CDR1 and CDR2 from the germline V gene are KGHSH and LQKENI. The length of the CDR3 is 15 residues. Trimming removed 3 bases at V and 4 bases at J, with 13 bases between. The chain couples TRBV18 to TRBJ2-1; D is ambiguous. The receptor was derived from a person aged 18-60 years who received the Ad26.COV2.S COVID-19 vaccine or a placebo. Source: peripheral blood, taken in a trial of Ad26.COV2.S vaccine versus placebo. Here the CDR3 reads CASSPGVRAYNEQFF. CDR3 nucleotides: TGTGCCAGCTCACCGGGTGTAAGGGCATACAATGAGCAGTTCTTC.